Listed below are T cell receptor beta chains from one sample, sequenced in a study of CD8 T cells in Susac syndrome. MiXCR was run by TCRdb on the immunoSEQ multiplex PCR reads, yielding one entry per CDR3 protein. In the table there are some 120,000 distinct CDR3 sequences, approximately 91% of which are singletons. Sequenced material: CD4+ T cells from PBMCs. These receptors all come from a human donor in good health. Each CDR3 is given with its conserved first and last residue. The order of the fields is V gene, CDR3 length, J gene, clone size, D gene, CDR3 DNA, CDR3 protein. The D gene is left open where the match is weak. The size field is filled for only some rows; it gives once, few, many or a size class.

>TRBV12-3/TRBV12-4|15|TRBJ2-4|once|-
TGTGCCAGCAGTTTTGCGGTCGGTATGGAAAACATTCAGTACTTC
CASSFAVGMENIQYF
>TRBV7-9|16|TRBJ1-1|-|TRBD1
TGTGCCAGCAGCTTCCCGGGACAGGGACTCCGGGCTGAAGCTTTCTTT
CASSFPGQGLRAEAFF
>TRBV12-3/TRBV12-4|15|TRBJ2-2|-|TRBD2
TGTGCCAGCAGTCTACTAGCGGGAGGTGCCGGGGAGCTGTTTTTT
CASSLLAGGAGELFF
>TRBV20-1|14|TRBJ1-5|-|-
TGCAGTGCTAGGACCCGGGGGAGCAATCAGCCCCAGCATTTT
CSARTRGSNQPQHF
>TRBV7-2|15|TRBJ2-3|-|-
TGTGCCAGCAGCTCTGGCGCCGTCGGCACAGATACGCAGTATTTT
CASSSGAVGTDTQYF
>TRBV20-1|13|TRBJ2-5|-|-
TGCAGTGCTAGAGAGATCACGGCGGAGACCCAGTACTTC
CSAREITAETQYF
>TRBV6-5|14|TRBJ2-3|-|TRBD1
TGTGCCAGCAGGGATGACAGGGCGACAGATACGCAGTATTTT
CASRDDRATDTQYF
>TRBV12-3/TRBV12-4|12|TRBJ2-7|-|-
TGTGCCAGCAGCCGAGCGGGTTTCGAGCAGTACTTC
CASSRAGFEQYF
>TRBV7-3|15|TRBJ2-3|few|TRBD2
TGTGCCAGCAGCTTAAAGGGACTAGGGGCAGATACGCAGTATTTT
CASSLKGLGADTQYF
>TRBV6-5|15|TRBJ2-3|-|TRBD2
TGTGCCAGCAGTTACGAAGCGGGGGGGTTGGATACGCAGTATTTT
CASSYEAGGLDTQYF
>TRBV10-3|15|TRBJ2-2|-|TRBD2
TGTGCCATCAAGGCGGGAGAAGTCTTGGCCGGGGAGCTGTTTTTT
CAIKAGEVLAGELFF
>TRBV7-3|13|TRBJ2-7|-|-
TGTGCCAGCAGCTTAATGGATCGCTCCGAGCAGTACTTC
CASSLMDRSEQYF
>TRBV12-3/TRBV12-4|12|TRBJ1-2|-|TRBD1
TGTGCCAGCAGAGGGACAGGGGGTGGCTACACCTTC
CASRGTGGGYTF
>TRBV19|13|TRBJ1-2|-|-
TGTGCCAGTAGTAATCGGGACATCTATGGCTACACCTTC
CASSNRDIYGYTF
>TRBV15|16|TRBJ2-2|-|-
TGTGCCACCAGCAGAGAAGGGACATTGGGCACCGGGGAGCTGTTTTTT
CATSREGTLGTGELFF
>TRBV29-1|13|TRBJ2-7|-|-
TGCAGCGTTGGGTTCGTCTCGGCCTACGAGCAGTACTTC
CSVGFVSAYEQYF
>TRBV9|14|TRBJ1-3|-|TRBD1
TGTGCCAGCAGCGGGGGGACAGGGAGGAACACCATATATTTT
CASSGGTGRNTIYF
>TRBV7-2|13|TRBJ2-7|-|TRBD1
TGTGCCAGCAGCGAACAGGGGGCCTACGAGCAGTACTTC
CASSEQGAYEQYF
>TRBV4-2|16|TRBJ2-7|once|TRBD1
TGTGCCAGCAGCCCCGAAACCGGGACAGGGAACTACGAGCAGTACTTC
CASSPETGTGNYEQYF
>TRBV20-1|13|TRBJ2-7|-|TRBD2
TGCAGTGCCCCAGGCGGGAGGGCCTCCGAGCAGTACTTC
CSAPGGRASEQYF
>TRBV12-3/TRBV12-4|14|TRBJ2-5|once|TRBD2
TGTGCCAGCAGCCCTCCTAGCGGGCAAGAGACCCAGTACTTC
CASSPPSGQETQYF
>TRBV12-3/TRBV12-4|16|TRBJ2-7|-|TRBD1
TGTGCCAGCAGTTTAAACAGGGGACGCGGGTCCTACGAGCAGTACTTC
CASSLNRGRGSYEQYF
>TRBV28|11|TRBJ1-1|-|-
TGTGCCAGCGGGCCCTACACTGAAGCTTTCTTT
CASGPYTEAFF
>TRBV7-2|15|TRBJ1-5|-|TRBD1
TGTGCCAGCAGCACCGCGACAGGGACTAATCAGCCCCAGCATTTT
CASSTATGTNQPQHF
>TRBV29-1|13|TRBJ1-2|-|-
TGCAGCGTTGAAGGACCCGGGTTCTATGGCTACACCTTC
CSVEGPGFYGYTF
>TRBV27|13|TRBJ2-1|-|-
TGTGCCAGCAGTTTATCGGAAGAATTCGAGCAGTTCTTC
CASSLSEEFEQFF
>TRBV4-3|15|TRBJ1-5|-|-
TGCGCCAGCAGCCGAGAAAAGTCGCTCAATCAGCCCCAGCATTTT
CASSREKSLNQPQHF
>TRBV9|14|TRBJ1-1|-|-
TGTGCCAGCAGCGATATTCCTACGGAAACTGAAGCTTTCTTT
CASSDIPTETEAFF
>TRBV7-2|14|TRBJ1-1|-|-
TGTGCCAGCAGCCCGACAGGAACGAACACTGAAGCTTTCTTT
CASSPTGTNTEAFF
>TRBV20-1|14|TRBJ1-1|-|-
TGCAGTGCCCAAGCACCCGGGGCGGGCACTGAAGCTTTCTTT
CSAQAPGAGTEAFF
>TRBV21-1|14|TRBJ1-4|-|-
TGTGCCCTCAGAACAGAGGGGATGGATGAAAAACTGTTTTTT
CALRTEGMDEKLFF
>TRBV10-3|15|TRBJ2-3|-|TRBD1
TGTGCCATCAGCCCCCCGGGACAGGGCACAGATACGCAGTATTTT
CAISPPGQGTDTQYF
>TRBV29-1|14|TRBJ1-3|-|-
TGCAGCGTTGATCAGGGAGGCATTGGAAACACCATATATTTT
CSVDQGGIGNTIYF
>TRBV7-9|12|TRBJ2-7|-|-
TGTGCCAGCAGCGACACAGTATACGAGCAGTACTTC
CASSDTVYEQYF